A single sample is the source of the 23 T cell receptor beta chains below, sequenced in a study of Tregs in tolerant kidney transplant recipients. The repertoire was sequenced with immunoSEQ multiplex PCR; TCRdb's copy has only in-frame clones and lacks some. The sample holds 25,000 to 35,000 clones. The sequenced sample was CD8+ T cells from blood, obtained before the transplant. The source of these receptors is a human donor who received a combined kidney and bone marrow transplant.

As concerns this clone: The missing CDR3 end, 3 residues past where the read stops, is filled in from the germline J gene. This sequence joins TRBV16 and TRBJ1-6, with TRBD1 matching over 8 bases. The CDR3 contains 15 residues. The V and J ends lost 1 base and 8 bases, in that order; junction bases with no gene match: 4. Germline assignment: CDR1 KGHSY and CDR2 FQNENV. The CDR3 here is CASSQWTGLYSPLHF. The CDR3 DNA, read in part, is TGTGCCAGCAGCCAATGGACAGGGTTATATTCACCC. Looking up the rest from reference TRBV16 and TRBJ1-6 gives the full variable domain: GEEVAQTPKHLVRGEGQKAKLYCAPIKGHSYVFWYQQVLKNEFKFLISFQNENVFDETGMPKERFSAKCLPNSPCSLEIQATKLEDSAVYFCASSQWTGLYSPLHFGNGTRLTVT.

With respect to this clone: The read falls 3 residues short of the CDR3 end, and the missing part is taken from the germline J gene. The chain uses TRBV19 and TRBJ1-1; TRBD1 aligns across 10 bases. The CDR3 is 15 amino acids. J lost 7 bases, V lost 6 bases, and 11 bases had no gene match. Germline CDR1 LNHDA, CDR2 SQIVND (reference sequence). CDR3 DNA, as far as it was read: TGTGCCAGTAGATTTTTCGGACAGGGGGAGTTTGAA. Its translation: CASRFFGQGEFE. Given in full, the CDR3 is CASRFFGQGEFEAFF.

Remarks on this clone: Read data end 3 residues before the CDR3 end; the end is taken from the germline J gene. J is TRBJ1-1 and V is TRBV6-1, with D possibly TRBD1 on 6 matching bases. The germline V gene has CDR1 MNHNS and CDR2 SASEGT. Between the trimmed V and J ends, which lost 4 bases and 0 bases, there was a span of 12 bases. The CDR3 totals 15 residues. CDR3 region: CASSGYRALNTEAFF. The CDR3 DNA, read in part, is TGTGCCAGCAGTGGGTACAGGGCCCTGAACACTGAA.

A note on this clone: The read gets to within 3 residues of the CDR3 end, and the germline J gene fills in the rest. The chain joins TRBV6-2 or TRBV6-3 to TRBJ2-6; unclear D gene. The CDR3 runs 14 residues. The V end was cut by 5 bases, the J end by 0 bases, with 5 bases between. CDR1 and CDR2 (germline): MNHEY, SVGEGT. The CDR3 sequence is CASSLYSGANVLTF. The sequenced part of the CDR3 DNA is TGTGCCAGCAGTCTTTACTCTGGGGCCAACGTC.

A word on this clone: The DNA ends 3 residues before the CDR3 does, and the rest of the CDR3 is filled in from the germline J gene. This chain uses TRBV7-9 with TRBJ2-2, with D possibly TRBD2 on 5 matching bases. The CDR3 is 12 residues long. CDR1 is SEHNR and CDR2 is FQNEAQ in the germline V gene (reference sequence). The ends were cut back, 5 bases at V and 6 bases at J, with 7 bases in the middle. Partial CDR3 DNA: TGTGCCAGCAGCCTGCGGGCCGGGGAG. Its protein is CASSLRAGE. In full, the CDR3 reads CASSLRAGELFF.

Worth noting for this clone: The sequenced fragment ends 3 residues before the CDR3 boundary, so the rest is inferred from the germline J gene. The V call is TRBV19, the J call TRBJ2-7; 7 positions agree with TRBD1. Unmatched junction bases numbered 7, after V lost 6 bases and J lost 2 bases. In germline, CDR1 is LNHDA, CDR2 SQIVND (reference sequence). This CDR3 is built from 14 residues. This CDR3 reads CASSRTGSAYEQYF. The covered CDR3 bases are TGTGCCAGTAGCCGGACAGGCTCGGCCTACGAG.

In regard to this clone: The read ends 3 residues shy of where the CDR3 ends; the end is completed using the germline J gene. This rearrangement joins TRBV14 to TRBJ2-3; D call uncertain. This CDR3 spans 12 amino acids. Trimming took off 3 bases at V and 4 bases at J, with 5 bases between the two ends. Germline lookup yields CDR1 SGHDN and CDR2 FVKESK. The CDR3 reads CASSHVADTQYF. The part of the CDR3 DNA that was read is TGTGCCAGCAGCCACGTAGCAGATACG. The whole variable domain, filled in from reference TRBV14 and TRBJ2-3, reads EAGVTQFPSHSVIEKGQTVTLRCDPISGHDNLYWYRRVMGKEIKFLLHFVKESKQDESGMPNNRFLAERTGGTYSTLKVQPAELEDSGVYFCASSHVADTQYFGPGTRLTVL.

A word on this clone: The CDR3 extends 3 residues past the end of the read, so its final part is completed from the germline J gene. The chain carries TRBV5-6 and TRBJ1-4, with a tentative D call TRBD1 (6 bases). The CDR3 covers 14 residues. V lost 4 bases, J lost 7 bases, and 14 bases lay in between. The V gene's germline CDR1 is SGHDT and CDR2 YYEEEE. The CDR3 is CASSPQGWGEKLFF. Incomplete CDR3 DNA: TGTGCCAGCAGCCCACAGGGTTGGGGTGAAAAA.

Worth noting for this clone: The missing CDR3 end, 3 residues past where the read stops, is filled in from the germline J gene. The V call is TRBV19, the J call TRBJ2-7; D may be TRBD2 (6 bases). CDR1 and CDR2 (germline): LNHDA, SQIVND (reference sequence). The CDR3 contains 15 residues. V lost 5 bases and J 5 bases, leaving 19 bases between the germline ends. Incomplete CDR3 DNA: TGTGCCAGTAGTTTAACCGGAGGGCAGGGCGACGAG. Its translation: CASSLTGGQGDE. Given in full, the CDR3 is CASSLTGGQGDEQYF.

Concerning this clone: The read ends 3 residues early relative to the CDR3; the germline J gene fills the gap. The V and J genes are TRBV7-7 and TRBJ2-5, with D possibly TRBD1 on 6 matching bases. The CDR3 covers 12 residues. CDR1 is SSHAT and CDR2 is FNYEAQ in the germline V gene (reference sequence). Trimming pared 6 bases from V and 5 bases from J, leaving 10 bases between. The CDR3 reads CASRAGDETQYF. The sequenced part of the CDR3 DNA is TGTGCCAGCAGAGCAGGGGACGAGACC. The whole variable domain, filled in from reference TRBV7-7 and TRBJ2-5, reads GAGVSQSPRYKVTKRGQDVTLRCDPISSHATLYWYQQALGQGPEFLTYFNYEAQPDKSGLPSDRFSAERPEGSISTLTIQRTEQRDSAMYRCASRAGDETQYFGPGTRLLVL.

Of note for this clone: The sequenced fragment ends 3 residues before the CDR3 boundary, so the rest is inferred from the germline J gene. The J gene is TRBJ2-2, the V gene TRBV7-9; 8 positions match TRBD1. After removal of 11 bases from V and 5 bases from J, the junction contained 7 bases not matched to a gene. This CDR3 is built from 13 residues. CDR1 is SEHNR, CDR2 FQNEAQ, per germline (reference sequence). The CDR3 region is CAYWTGKTGELFF. Incomplete CDR3 DNA: TGTGCCTATTGGACAGGGAAGACCGGGGAG.

About this clone itself: The read ends 3 residues before the CDR3 terminus; that terminus is restored from the germline J gene. The chain has TRBV7-8 and TRBJ1-2; the D is unclear. Germline CDR1 SGHVS, CDR2 FQNEAQ. The length of the CDR3 is 17 residues. V was clipped by 4 bases and J by 3 bases, with 21 bases between them. Incomplete CDR3 DNA: TGTGCCAGCAGCTCCGCGGGGTTCTCTCAATGGGACTATGGC. Translated: CASSSAGFSQWDYG. The whole CDR3 is CASSSAGFSQWDYGYTF. The full variable domain, its missing parts supplied by reference TRBV7-8 and TRBJ1-2, is GAGVSQSPRYKVAKRGQDVALRCDPISGHVSLFWYQQALGQGPEFLTYFQNEAQLDKSGLPSDRFFAERPEGSVSTLKIQRTQQEDSAVYLCASSSAGFSQWDYGYTFGSGTRLTVV.

For this clone: The read terminates 3 residues before the CDR3 end, so the remaining end is supplied by the germline J gene. The rearrangement uses TRBV29-1 and TRBJ2-2; D is perhaps TRBD2 (7 bases). The CDR3 contains 14 residues. Germline CDR1 SQVTM, CDR2 ANQGSEA. V was shortened by 4 bases and J by 6 bases, with 15 bases between the two germline ends. The CDR3 DNA, read in part, is TGCAGCGTTGCCTGGAGGGGGAGGGCCGGGGAG. Translating it yields CSVAWRGRAGE. The CDR3 reads in full as CSVAWRGRAGELFF.

In regard to this clone: With the read ending 3 residues before the CDR3 end, the germline J gene is used to fill in that end. The chain has TRBV7-8 and TRBJ2-3, with D hard to call. This CDR3 spans 15 amino acids. The V gene's germline CDR1 is SGHVS and CDR2 FQNEAQ. V shed 0 bases and J shed 6 bases, with 13 bases lying between them. The CDR3 DNA, read in part, is TGTGCCAGCAGCTTAGCGGAGCTAGTCATGGATACG. Translated, it gives CASSLAELVMDT. The complete CDR3 protein is CASSLAELVMDTQYF.

About this clone: The read terminates 3 residues ahead of where the CDR3 ends, so the germline J gene completes it. The chain combines TRBV6-2 or TRBV6-3 with TRBJ1-1; 7 bases agree with TRBD1. This CDR3 is built from 14 residues. The V gene's germline CDR1 is MNHEY and CDR2 SVGEGT. The V segment lost 6 bases and the J segment 0 bases; nucleotides outside the gene matches: 4. The DNA read from the CDR3 is TGTGCCAGCAGCCAGGGACAGATGAACACTGAA. Translated: CASSQGQMNTE. The CDR3 reads in full as CASSQGQMNTEAFF.

A remark on this clone: The read ends 3 residues before the CDR3 terminus; that terminus is restored from the germline J gene. This sequence joins TRBV2 and TRBJ2-5; the match to TRBD2 covers 9 bases. Germline V gene sequence: CDR1 SNHLY, CDR2 FYNNEI. The CDR3 length is 15 residues. V lost 8 bases and J lost 5; bases outside the gene matches: 12. Here the CDR3 reads CASHVSGGGSETQYF. The sequenced part of the CDR3 DNA is TGTGCCAGCCACGTTAGCGGGGGCGGGAGCGAGACC.

Regarding this clone: The read ends 3 residues shy of where the CDR3 ends; the end is completed using the germline J gene. The chain has TRBV7-8 and TRBJ1-5, with D perhaps matching TRBD1 (5 bases). Germline lookup yields CDR1 SGHVS and CDR2 FQNEAQ. Trimming removed 0 bases at V and 2 bases at J, with 5 bases between. This CDR3 is 14 amino acids long. This CDR3 reads CASSLATGNQPQHF. CDR3 DNA (partial): TGTGCCAGCAGCTTAGCGACAGGCAATCAGCCC.

Concerning this clone itself: The read comes to an end 3 residues before the CDR3 does, leaving the germline J gene to fill in the end. The chain links TRBV7-9 to TRBJ2-3, with a weak D call TRBD2 (7 bases). V gave up 8 bases and J gave up 8 bases, with 14 bases separating them. This CDR3 is 12 amino acids long. The germline gives CDR1 SEHNR, CDR2 FQNEAQ (reference sequence). CDR3: CASEGGDGTQYF. CDR3 DNA (partial): TGTGCCAGCGAGGGGGGGGACGGTACG.

As for this clone: The CDR3 end is not reached by the read, which stops 3 residues before it; the germline J gene fills it in. This rearrangement joins TRBV5-6 to TRBJ1-4, with TRBD1 matching over 7 bases. CDR1 is SGHDT, CDR2 YYEEEE, per germline. This CDR3 is 14 amino acids long. The ends lost 2 bases at V and 3 bases at J; junction bases unmatched: 1. The CDR3 is CASSFGTANEKLFF. The CDR3 DNA, read in part, is TGTGCCAGCAGCTTCGGGACAGCTAATGAAAAA.

On this clone: The read halts 3 residues ahead of the CDR3 end, with the missing end drawn from the germline J gene. The rearrangement uses TRBV29-1 and TRBJ1-2; TRBD1 aligns across 8 bases. The V segment lost 3 bases and the J segment 6 bases; nucleotides outside the gene matches: 3. Germline lookup yields CDR1 SQVTM and CDR2 ANQGSEA. This CDR3 has 12 residues. CDR3 DNA, as far as it was read: TGCAGCGTTGAGCAGGGGGCAAATGGC. Encoded protein: CSVEQGANG. From start to end, the CDR3 is CSVEQGANGYTF.

About this clone: The read comes to an end 3 residues before the CDR3 does, leaving the germline J gene to fill in the end. This rearrangement joins TRBV19 to TRBJ1-1; D not certain. The CDR3 extends over 15 amino acids. Deletions cut 3 bases from V and 1 base from J, with 12 bases between. Germline lookup yields CDR1 LNHDA and CDR2 SQIVND (reference sequence). The CDR3 sequence is CASSIYEAGNTEAFF. CDR3 bases read: TGTGCCAGTAGTATTTACGAAGCGGGGAACACTGAA.

CDR3 loop: CASSSERVGYNEQFF. The covered CDR3 bases are TGTGCCAGCAGCTCTGAGCGGGTGGGTTACAATGAG. The gene calls are TRBV13 and TRBJ2-1; D possibly corresponds to TRBD2 (6 bases). Read coverage stops 3 residues before the CDR3 terminus; the germline J gene supplies the remainder. Looked up from germline, CDR1 is PRHDT and CDR2 is FYEKMQ (reference sequence). Deletions cut 4 bases from V and 4 bases from J, with 14 bases between. The CDR3 runs 15 residues. The full variable domain, with the rest looked up from reference TRBV13 and TRBJ2-1, is AAGVIQSPRHLIKEKRETATLKCYPIPRHDTVYWYQQGPGQDPQFLISFYEKMQSDKGSIPDRFSAQQFSDYHSELNMSSLELGDSALYFCASSSERVGYNEQFFGPGTRLTVL.

Concerning this clone: The read finishes 3 residues shy of the CDR3 end, and the germline J gene is used to complete it. V usage is TRBV30 and J usage is TRBJ2-3, with TRBD1 matching 9 bases. After removal of 0 bases from V and 2 bases from J, the junction contained 3 bases not matched to a gene. This CDR3 is built from 15 residues. The germline V gene encodes CDR1 GTSNPN and CDR2 SVGIG (reference sequence). The CDR3 protein is CAWSVGTGTTDTQYF. Incomplete CDR3 DNA: TGTGCCTGGAGTGTCGGGACAGGGACCACAGATACG. The full variable domain, rest sourced from reference TRBV30 and TRBJ2-3, is SQTIHQWPATLVQPVGSPLSLECTVEGTSNPNLYWYRQAAGRGLQLLFYSVGIGQISSEVPQNLSASRPQDRQFILSSKKLLLSDSGFYLCAWSVGTGTTDTQYFGPGTRLTVL.